One and the same sample provided the 4 T cell receptor beta chains below, sequenced in a study of molecular identifiers for immune sequencing clone quantification. TCRdb analysed the PCR reads with MiXCR anew, one entry per CDR3 protein. The sample yields under 600,000 distinct CDR3 sequences, 25% seen once. Sample: naive CD8+ T cells from blood, with Jurkat cell RNA spiked in. Subset of the sample: FACS-sorted CD8+CD4-CCR7+CD45RA+ naive T cells. These receptors came from a human donor in good health. Some libraries in this study had Jurkat cell RNA spiked in.

In nucleotides, the CDR3 is TGTGCCAGCAGTGGACGAAATCGGACAGGTAGGGTAGATGAGCAGTTCTTC. Its translation: CASSGRNRTGRVDEQFF. This sequence joins TRBV6-8 and TRBJ2-1, with TRBD1 identical over 7 bases. Germline CDR1 is MNHGY and CDR2 is SAAAGT. The V and J ends lost 5 bases and 8 bases, in that order; junction bases with no gene match: 18. This CDR3 has 17 amino acids.

Ten or more counts support this clonotype. The chain has TRBV2 and TRBJ1-1; 9 positions match TRBD1. CDR1 is SNHLY, CDR2 FYNNEI, per germline. The V segment lost 10 bases and the J segment 3 bases; nucleotides outside the gene matches: 6. There are 13 residues in the CDR3. The CDR3, as DNA: TGTGCCAATACACAGGGGGCGTACACTGAAGCTTTCTTT. Protein: CANTQGAYTEAFF.

The sample holds many counts of this clonotype. The chain employs TRBV7-6 and TRBJ2-3; 9 nucleotides line up with TRBD2. J was trimmed by 4 bases and V by 2 bases; bases with no gene match: 4. Germline V gene sequence: CDR1 SGHVS, CDR2 FNYEAQ. The CDR3 sequence is 15 residues long. The CDR3 DNA reads TGTGCCAGCAGCTTACTAGCGGGAAGGTCAGATACGCAGTATTTT. Translating it yields CASSLLAGRSDTQYF.

The table lists this clonotype with many counts. The chain is built from TRBV12-3 or TRBV12-4 and TRBJ1-4; D ambiguous. With 6 bases removed from V and 8 bases from J, the gap between germline ends came to 10 bases. This CDR3 is 12 amino acids long. As DNA, the CDR3 is TGTGCCAGCAGACACGGATGGGAAAAACTGTTTTTT. It encodes CASRHGWEKLFF.